This TCR beta chain was documented in a study of blood T cell repertoires in COVID-19. Across the study: The origin of the acute and convalescent COVID-19 samples was the United States, Italy and Spain. The cDNA or gDNA used as material had been derived from T cells, B-cell-depleted T cells, or PBMCs.

The germline V gene encodes CDR1 MNHEY and CDR2 SVGEGT. Deletions cut 1 base from V and 4 bases from J, with 13 bases between. CDR3 length equals 15 residues. This clone appeared a few times. In the study's own analysis: Estimated nucleated cell counts came from reference gene primer amplification. Here immunoSEQ multiplex PCR was the method, and the copy in TCRdb shows in-frame clones only, minus some. V, J and clone size reflect that table, while D and trimming were determined from the DNA. The sample shows roughly 260,000 clones, about nine tenths of them seen only once. The origin of this receptor is a woman aged 45 to 65 who had recovered from COVID-19. The sequencing input was peripheral blood. This rearrangement joins TRBV6-2 or TRBV6-3 to TRBJ1-1; D may be TRBD1 (6 bases). The CDR3 is CASSYFPTGTTEAFF. The CDR3 bases are TGTGCCAGCAGTTACTTTCCAACAGGGACCACTGAAGCTTTCTTT.